A single sample is the source of the 29 T cell receptor beta chains below, sequenced in a study of T-cell memory formation after mild COVID-19 (dated by TCRdb to about 2021). The method behind the library was 5' RACE. The sample was run on an Illumina NovaSeq 6000. TCRdb trimmed public reads at Q25 via fastp, called clones via MiXCR and kept in-frame beta chains. Rows matching on CDR3 protein sequence are summarized as one entry with the most common DNA and genes. A total of 400,000 to 500,000 distinct CDR3 sequences appear in this sample, around 19% of them only once. The ten biggest clones cover around 9.2% of the sample. Sequences were obtained from PBMCs or a T cell subset sorted from them (not recorded which). These receptors were taken from an adult woman who had mild COVID-19 (a few samples of this study predate the infection). The sample titles of this study are shuffled in the database, so cell type and time point are left out; the donor was told from shared clones.

The chain uses TRBV4-2 and TRBJ1-5, with 7 bases matching TRBD1. This CDR3 is 15 amino acids long. Germline CDR1 reads LGHNA; CDR2 reads YNFKEQ. Losses at the gene ends were 5 bases for V and 1 base for J; bases not matched to a gene: 5. This chain's CDR3 is CASSFNRGSNQPQHF. The CDR3 nucleotides are TGTGCCAGCAGCTTTAACAGGGGAAGCAATCAGCCCCAGCATTTT.

The gene calls are TRBV30 and TRBJ2-7, with 9 bases fitting TRBD2. J was trimmed by 4 bases and V by 3 bases; bases with no gene match: 10. The germline V gene has CDR1 GTSNPN and CDR2 SVGIG (reference sequence). The CDR3 has 15 residues. CDR3 sequence (DNA): TGTGCCTGGAGGAAAGGTAGCGGGAGAGGTTACGAGCAGTACTTC. Encoded protein: CAWRKGSGRGYEQYF.

This clonotype was seen a few times. This sequence joins TRBV4-1 and TRBJ2-3, with 9 bases that match TRBD2. J lost 2 bases, V lost 0 bases, and 9 bases had no gene match. The germline CDR1 and CDR2 sequences are MGHRA and YSYEKL. The CDR3 totals 18 residues. The CDR3 DNA sequence: TGCGCCAGCAGCCAAGATAAAGGGGCGGGGGGGCCCACAGATACGCAGTATTTT. This sequence encodes CASSQDKGAGGPTDTQYF.

In its sample, this clonotype was seen a few times. CDR3 DNA sequence: TGCGCCAGCAGCCCCCTGGTCGGGACCGGGGAGCTGTTTTTT. It specifies CASSPLVGTGELFF. V usage is TRBV5-1 and J usage is TRBJ2-2; D remains ambiguous. Trimming removed 4 bases from V and 5 bases from J, with 12 bases in between. The CDR3 is 14 residues long. Germline CDR1 reads SGHRS; CDR2 reads YFSETQ.

J is TRBJ2-7 and V is TRBV12-3 or TRBV12-4; 9 bases are shared with TRBD2. The CDR3 has 16 residues. J was trimmed by 6 bases and V by 4 bases; bases with no gene match: 13. CDR3 loop: CASSSTPGTSLGEQYF. CDR3 DNA sequence: TGTGCCAGCAGTTCGACCCCCGGGACTAGCTTAGGCGAGCAGTACTTC.

This chain uses TRBV6-1 with TRBJ2-5, with unresolved D. Germline V CDR1 and CDR2: MNHNS, SASEGT. Trimming removed 7 bases from V and 5 bases from J, with 14 bases in between. The CDR3 has 13 amino acids. The CDR3 is CASKVDPAETQYF. CDR3 DNA sequence: TGTGCCAGCAAGGTGGACCCGGCGGAGACCCAGTACTTC.

This clonotype was observed a handful of times. The V call is TRBV5-1, the J call TRBJ2-1; 10 bases align to TRBD2. The trim removed 4 bases at V and 3 bases at J, leaving 4 bases unmatched. Germline CDR1 reads SGHRS; CDR2 reads YFSETQ. The CDR3 totals 15 residues. CDR3 amino acids: CASSDIAGGYNEQFF. The CDR3, as DNA: TGCGCCAGCAGCGATATAGCGGGGGGCTACAATGAGCAGTTCTTC.

In DNA, the CDR3 is TGTGCCAGCAGTGGGGAACTAGCGGGAGACCATGAGCAGTTCTTC. Its protein product is CASSGELAGDHEQFF. This chain joins TRBV2 and TRBJ2-1; 11 bases are a match to TRBD2. The V segment lost 4 bases and the J segment 8 bases; nucleotides outside the gene matches: 7. Germline V gene data show CDR1 as SNHLY and CDR2 as FYNNEI. This CDR3 contains 15 residues.

The CDR3 DNA sequence: TGTGCTAGTGGTTTGGTCGGCAGGCGCAATCAGCCCCAGCATTTT. This encodes CASGLVGRRNQPQHF. This chain joins TRBV12-5 and TRBJ1-5; D is undetermined. The CDR3 totals 15 residues. V gave up 0 bases and J gave up 2 bases, with 8 bases separating them. Germline V gives CDR1 LGHNT, CDR2 FRNRAP.

A few counts support this clonotype. The genes are TRBV10-3 and TRBJ1-6, with D possibly being TRBD1 (5 bases). The CDR3 has 13 amino acids. In germline, CDR1 is ENHRY, CDR2 SYGVKD. Trimming took 7 bases from V and 12 from J, leaving 16 bases between them. CDR3 nucleotides: TGTGCCATCACCGAAGGGGCTGGGGGACCCCTCCACTTT. Protein product: CAITEGAGGPLHF.

This clonotype showed up many times. V usage is TRBV12-3 or TRBV12-4 and J usage is TRBJ1-1; D is uncertain. Trimming left V 7 bases short and J 1 base short, with 7 bases between. CDR3 length: 12 amino acids. The CDR3 DNA reads TGTGCCAGCACCCCAGGGAACACTGAAGCTTTCTTT. Translated: CASTPGNTEAFF.

This clonotype was recorded a few times. CDR3 sequence (DNA): TGTGCCAGCAGCCACTGGACAGATCGCCCTAACTATGGCTACACCTTC. Amino acids: CASSHWTDRPNYGYTF. The chain recombines TRBV7-9 with TRBJ1-2; D perhaps matches TRBD1 (6 bases). The CDR3 spans 16 residues. V lost 5 bases, J lost 0 bases, and 16 bases lay in between. Germline values: CDR1 SEHNR, CDR2 FQNEAQ (reference sequence).

The genes are TRBV20-1 and TRBJ2-7; TRBD1 might be the D (6 bases). V was clipped by 0 bases and J by 4 bases, with 13 bases between them. Germline assignment: CDR1 DFQATT and CDR2 SNEGSKA (reference sequence). CDR3 length equals 14 residues. The CDR3, as DNA: TGCAGTGCTAGAGAGCCAAAGAGGGGGTACGAGCAGTACTTC. Translation: CSAREPKRGYEQYF.

In its sample, this clonotype was seen a few times. The chain uses TRBV6-6 and TRBJ1-1, with D unresolved. The CDR3 has 13 residues. CDR1 MNHNY and CDR2 SVGAGI come from the germline V gene (reference sequence). Trimming removed 11 bases from V and 0 bases from J, with 13 bases in between. The CDR3 bases are TGTGCCGCGCAACGGCTAATGAACACTGAAGCTTTCTTT. Amino acids: CAAQRLMNTEAFF.

The chain has TRBV7-6 and TRBJ2-3, with D perhaps matching TRBD1 (6 bases). This CDR3 has 14 residues. The germline gives CDR1 SGHVS, CDR2 FNYEAQ. Trimming took 6 bases from V and 5 from J, leaving 15 bases between them. The CDR3 loop reads CASSPGASVDTQYF. The CDR3 coding sequence is TGTGCCAGCAGTCCAGGGGCGTCGGTAGATACGCAGTATTTT.

This clonotype was seen more than once but under ten times. The chain uses TRBV15 and TRBJ2-1; the match to TRBD1 covers 9 bases. With 5 bases clipped from V and 2 bases from J, the junction kept 1 base outside the gene matches. Germline CDR1 and CDR2: LNHNV and YYDKDF (reference sequence). CDR3 length equals 14 residues. This chain's CDR3 is CATSGTGTYNEQFF. As DNA, the CDR3 is TGTGCCACCAGCGGGACAGGGACCTACAATGAGCAGTTCTTC.

This clonotype has only a few counts. J is TRBJ2-3 and V is TRBV9, with D possibly being TRBD1 (7 bases). This CDR3 contains 16 residues. The V end lost 4 bases, the J end lost 1 base, and 16 bases lay between the germline ends. Germline V gene data show CDR1 as SGDLS and CDR2 as YYNGEE. CDR3 nucleotides: TGTGCCAGCAGCCCACGACAGGGAGGTGGCACAGATACGCAGTATTTT. It yields the protein CASSPRQGGGTDTQYF.

This clonotype has at least ten counts. The chain combines TRBV5-6 with TRBJ1-1; D is possibly TRBD1 (5 bases). CDR1 and CDR2 (germline): SGHDT, YYEEEE. Trimming left V 3 bases short and J 1 base short, with 10 bases between. This CDR3 region has 14 residues. CDR3 loop: CASSWGRGNTEAFF. The CDR3 DNA is TGTGCCAGCAGCTGGGGCCGCGGGAACACTGAAGCTTTCTTT.

The chain is built from TRBV6-1 and TRBJ1-1; D gene uncertain. Per germline, CDR1 MNHNS and CDR2 SASEGT. CDR3 size: 12 residues. Trimming removed 6 bases from V and 8 bases from J, with 13 bases in between. CDR3 protein: CASRPVSGEAFF. CDR3 bases: TGTGCCAGCAGACCCGTTTCGGGGGAAGCTTTCTTT.

This clonotype was picked up many times. The rearrangement uses TRBV20-1 and TRBJ2-7; 8 bases map to TRBD1. Per the germline V gene, CDR1 is DFQATT and CDR2 is SNEGSKA (reference sequence). The CDR3 has 14 amino acids. The junction had 7 bases not matched to a gene; V was cut back by 3 bases and J by 3 bases. CDR3 sequence: CSASKSGGNYEQYF. CDR3 in DNA: TGCAGTGCTAGTAAGTCAGGGGGCAACTACGAGCAGTACTTC.

This clonotype was seen repeatedly, ten times or more. This chain joins TRBV7-2 and TRBJ2-3, with D possibly matching TRBD2 (5 bases). Trimming removed 4 bases at V and 0 bases at J, with 17 bases between. This CDR3 region has 17 residues. Germline loops: CDR1 SGHTA, CDR2 FQGNSA. CDR3 protein: CASSSQGLLRSTDTQYF. CDR3 coding DNA: TGTGCCAGCAGCTCACAAGGACTTCTTCGGAGCACAGATACGCAGTATTTT. The variable domain in full, with the rest retrieved from reference TRBV7-2 and TRBJ2-3, is GAGVSQSPSNKVTEKGKDVELRCDPISGHTALYWYRQSLGQGLEFLIYFQGNSAPDKSGLPSDRFSAERTGGSVSTLTIQRTQQEDSAVYLCASSSQGLLRSTDTQYFGPGTRLTVL.

The sample holds a few counts of this clonotype. V gene TRBV7-9 combines with J gene TRBJ1-1; no firm D call. This CDR3 has 14 amino acids. Trimming took 5 bases from V and 0 from J, leaving 10 bases between them. Per the germline V gene, CDR1 is SEHNR and CDR2 is FQNEAQ (reference sequence). CDR3: CASSPRIMNTEAFF. The CDR3 DNA follows: TGTGCCAGCAGCCCCCGGATCATGAACACTGAAGCTTTCTTT. Based on the CDR3 plus reference TRBV7-9 and TRBJ1-1, the full variable domain is DTGVSQNPRHKITKRGQNVTFRCDPISEHNRLYWYRQTLGQGPEFLTYFQNEAQLEKSRLLSDRFSAERPKGSFSTLEIQRTEQGDSAMYLCASSPRIMNTEAFFGQGTRLTVV.

This clonotype was observed a few times. The chain uses TRBV7-9 and TRBJ2-3, with D possibly being TRBD2 (5 bases). The CDR3 runs 15 residues. V was shortened by 2 bases and J by 7 bases, with 16 bases between the two germline ends. Germline CDR1 and CDR2: SEHNR and FQNEAQ (reference sequence). The CDR3 DNA is TGTGCCAGCAGCTTACCCACCGCTAAGCGGTATACGCAGTATTTT. This codes for CASSLPTAKRYTQYF.

The chain links TRBV20-1 to TRBJ2-1; 12 bases line up with TRBD2. The CDR3 is 16 residues long. J was trimmed by 0 bases and V by 5 bases; bases with no gene match: 5. The germline CDR1 and CDR2 sequences are DFQATT and SNEGSKA (reference sequence). CDR3 region: CSALTSGGPSYNEQFF. The CDR3 coding sequence is TGCAGTGCTCTGACTAGCGGGGGCCCCTCCTACAATGAGCAGTTCTTC.

The CDR3 protein is CASSRGLAGVRANEQFF. CDR3 DNA: TGTGCCAGCAGCCGGGGACTAGCGGGAGTCAGGGCCAATGAGCAGTTCTTC. V is TRBV7-6 and J is TRBJ2-1; TRBD2 matches 14 bases. Germline V gives CDR1 SGHVS, CDR2 FNYEAQ. The trim removed 5 bases at V and 6 bases at J, leaving 9 bases unmatched. This CDR3 has 17 residues.

V is TRBV7-3 and J is TRBJ2-2; D remains unclear. The ends were cut back, 4 bases at V and 2 bases at J, with 14 bases in the middle. Germline V CDR1 and CDR2: SGHTA, FQGTGA. The length of the CDR3 is 16 residues. CDR3 amino acids: CASSSTAITNTGELFF. The CDR3 DNA is TGTGCCAGCAGCTCCACCGCGATTACTAACACCGGGGAGCTGTTTTTT.

V is TRBV7-9 and J is TRBJ1-4; maybe TRBD1 (5 bases). In germline, CDR1 is SEHNR, CDR2 FQNEAQ (reference sequence). The V gene lost 3 bases and the J gene lost 7 bases, with 15 bases spanning the gap. This CDR3 is 15 amino acids long. CDR3: CASSFWTKESEKLFF. In nucleotides, the CDR3 is TGTGCCAGCAGCTTCTGGACAAAGGAAAGTGAAAAACTGTTTTTT.

This clonotype was counted a few times. The rearrangement links TRBV5-1 to TRBJ2-2, with TRBD1 matching over 11 bases. The germline gives CDR1 SGHRS, CDR2 YFSETQ. The ends lost 5 bases at V and 4 bases at J; junction bases unmatched: 7. The CDR3 consists of 16 residues. CDR3 region: CASSSDRGRVTGELFF. CDR3 nucleotides: TGCGCCAGCAGTTCGGACAGGGGGCGAGTCACCGGGGAGCTGTTTTTT.

The J gene is TRBJ1-5, the V gene TRBV20-1; tentative D call: TRBD1 (6 bases). The CDR3 is 13 residues long. Trimming cost V 5 bases and J 4 bases, with 12 bases left between them. CDR1 is DFQATT, CDR2 SNEGSKA, per germline (reference sequence). Here the CDR3 reads CSARGGLNQPQHF. The CDR3 bases are TGCAGTGCTCGGGGGGGCCTAAATCAGCCCCAGCATTTT.